This T cell receptor (beta chain) appears in the sequencing data of a study of shared clonotypes between healthy human individuals. TCRdb's table, derived via immunoSEQ multiplex PCR, lists solely in-frame clones and lacks some. In the table there are about 2.1 million clones, just under 95% of which are singletons. V was shortened by 2 bases and J by 2 bases, with 16 bases between the two germline ends. The CDR3 is 16 amino acids. The V gene's germline CDR1 is SNHLY and CDR2 FYNNEI. The naive CD8 fraction comprised CD45RO-negative cells positively selected for CCR7 and excluded terminally differentiated effector memory CD45RA+ cells.

The TCR sequence derives from a young man in good health. Some clones in this sample may be carry-over from other donors' samples. This chain connects TRBV2 to TRBJ2-7, with D uncertain. Sequencing input: naive CD8+ T cells from PBMCs. CDR3 sequence (DNA): TGTGCCAGCAGTGAATCCGAACTTCAGAACACCTACGAGCAGTACTTC. Amino acids: CASSESELQNTYEQYF. Looking up the rest from reference TRBV2 and TRBJ2-7 gives the full variable domain: EPEVTQTPSHQVTQMGQEVILRCVPISNHLYFYWYRQILGQKVEFLVSFYNNEISEKSEIFDDQFSVERPDGSNFTLKIRSTKLEDSAMYFCASSESELQNTYEQYFGPGTRLTVT.